The next 32 T cell receptor beta chains were all read from a single sample in a study of long-term antiretroviral therapy in people with HIV. This was the immunoSEQ v3.0 assay at survey level. The table came from immunoSEQ multiplex PCR; TCRdb's copy has only in-frame clones and leaves some out. The sample lists about 14,000 clones, 75% to 85% occurring once. The sample here was unsorted PBMCs, taken 3.1 years after starting antiretroviral therapy. The receptors stem from a man aged 35 to 55 with HIV.

The rearrangement joins TRBV19 to TRBJ2-7, with 7 nucleotides matching TRBD1. V trimming: 3 bases; J trimming: 1 base; junction bases outside the gene matches: 6. This CDR3 is 15 amino acids long. Germline CDR1 is LNHDA and CDR2 is SQIVND (reference sequence). This CDR3 reads CASSIVTGRSYEQYF. The CDR3 bases are TGTGCCAGTAGTATTGTGACAGGGAGATCCTACGAGCAGTACTTC.

V is TRBV14 and J is TRBJ2-7; D is perhaps TRBD1 (5 bases). With 3 bases removed from V and 0 bases from J, the gap between germline ends came to 18 bases. The germline CDR1 and CDR2 sequences are SGHDN and FVKESK. The CDR3 has 17 residues. The CDR3 is CASSQALQTTVSYEQYF. Here the CDR3 DNA reads TGTGCCAGCAGCCAGGCCCTCCAAACGACAGTCTCCTACGAGCAGTACTTC.

In nucleotides, the CDR3 is TGTGCCAGCAGCCTCCCCTACCCGGGGGTCCGCTACACCTTC. Protein sequence: CASSLPYPGVRYTF. The gene calls are TRBV21-1 and TRBJ1-2. TRBV21-1 is given as a pseudogene. The CDR3 spans 14 residues.

The V and J genes are TRBV27 and TRBJ2-7; D is unresolved. CDR3 length: 12 residues. CDR1 MNHEY and CDR2 SMNVEV come from the germline V gene (reference sequence). Trimming removed 5 bases at V and 3 bases at J, with 8 bases between. In DNA, the CDR3 is TGTGCCAGCAGTGTTGAGGTCTACGAGCAGTACTTC. Protein: CASSVEVYEQYF.

The chain carries TRBV18 and TRBJ1-1, with 9 bases lining up with TRBD1. The CDR3 sequence is 12 residues long. CDR1 and CDR2 from the germline V gene are KGHSH and LQKENI. With 5 bases clipped from V and 5 bases from J, the junction kept 0 bases outside the gene matches. The CDR3 DNA follows: TGTGCCAGCTCAGGGACAGGGACTGAAGCTTTCTTT. This sequence encodes CASSGTGTEAFF.

V usage is TRBV2 and J usage is TRBJ1-5; weak D call: TRBD1 (5 bases). This CDR3 region has 14 residues. V lost 4 bases to trimming and J lost 6 bases, with 13 bases between them. Germline V gene sequence: CDR1 SNHLY, CDR2 FYNNEI. The CDR3 sequence: CASSATREGQPQHF. For the CDR3, the DNA is TGTGCCAGCAGTGCCACCAGGGAAGGTCAGCCCCAGCATTTT.

The rearrangement links TRBV6-5 to TRBJ2-5; possibly TRBD1 for D (5 bases). Germline V lookup: CDR1 MNHEY, CDR2 SVGAGI. V gave up 2 bases and J gave up 4 bases, with 14 bases separating them. This CDR3 is built from 15 residues. The chain's CDR3 is CASSYTGRLGETQYF. The CDR3 DNA follows: TGTGCCAGCAGTTACACAGGACGGTTAGGAGAGACCCAGTACTTC.

There are a few counts of this clone. The chain joins TRBV10-3 to TRBJ2-7; TRBD1 matches 11 bases. Losses at the gene ends were 6 bases for V and 5 bases for J; bases not matched to a gene: 12. CDR1 and CDR2 from the germline V gene are ENHRY and SYGVKD. The CDR3 runs to 16 residues. The CDR3 is CAISAQPGQGGDEQYF. CDR3 nucleotide sequence: TGTGCCATCAGCGCTCAACCGGGACAGGGGGGGGACGAGCAGTACTTC.

This chain joins TRBV6-1 and TRBJ2-7, with D perhaps TRBD1 (5 bases). The germline CDR1 and CDR2 sequences are MNHNS and SASEGT. Trimming left V 3 bases short and J 3 bases short, with 12 bases between. The CDR3 spans 14 residues. CDR3 DNA sequence: TGTGCCAGCAGTGACGCAGGGTTCCACTACGAGCAGTACTTC. Its translation is CASSDAGFHYEQYF.

This sequence joins TRBV6-6 and TRBJ2-5; no definite D call. Germline lookup yields CDR1 MNHNY and CDR2 SVGAGI (reference sequence). CDR3 length: 14 residues. The ends were cut back, 0 bases at V and 6 bases at J, with 11 bases in the middle. Here the CDR3 DNA reads TGTGCCAGCAGTTACTCGTGGGAAATCCAGACCCAGTACTTC. It encodes CASSYSWEIQTQYF.

By sample fraction, this clone is medium-sized (0.01 to 0.1%). This chain joins TRBV9 and TRBJ2-3; D is undetermined. The CDR3 sequence is 17 residues long. Trimming stripped 0 bases from V and 5 bases from J, with 19 bases between. Germline CDR1 and CDR2: SGDLS and YYNGEE. Written as DNA, the CDR3 is TGTGCCAGCAGCGTAGACCCCTCCATCACCCAAGGAGATACGCAGTATTTT. Its translation: CASSVDPSITQGDTQYF.

The chain carries TRBV28 and TRBJ2-3; perhaps TRBD2 as D (7 bases). In germline, CDR1 is MDHEN, CDR2 SYDVKM. V was clipped by 2 bases and J by 6 bases, with 9 bases between them. This CDR3 has 13 amino acids. The CDR3 DNA is TGTGCCAGCAGTTTAGGGGGGGCTGATACGCAGTATTTT. Encoded protein: CASSLGGADTQYF.

The V and J genes are TRBV20-1 and TRBJ2-7, with TRBD1 as a possible D gene (6 bases). V lost 4 bases and J lost 6, with 10 bases in between. The CDR3 sequence is 11 residues long. Germline CDR1 DFQATT, CDR2 SNEGSKA (reference sequence). CDR3 loop: CSATTGGEQYF. The CDR3 region has the DNA TGCAGTGCTACGACAGGAGGCGAGCAGTACTTC.

This clone is categorized as medium-sized. The chain links TRBV19 to TRBJ1-2; D unclear. This CDR3 has 16 residues. V lost 1 base and J lost 3, with 15 bases in between. In germline, CDR1 is LNHDA, CDR2 SQIVND (reference sequence). The CDR3 region is CASSIVPTDFDYGYTF. In DNA, the CDR3 is TGTGCCAGTAGTATAGTACCCACGGATTTCGACTATGGCTACACCTTC. Looking up the rest from reference TRBV19 and TRBJ1-2 gives the full variable domain: DGGITQSPKYLFRKEGQNVTLSCEQNLNHDAMYWYRQDPGQGLRLIYYSQIVNDFQKGDIAEGYSVSREKKESFPLTVTSAQKNPTAFYLCASSIVPTDFDYGYTFGSGTRLTVV.

The chain is built from TRBV29-1 and TRBJ2-1; 10 bases map to TRBD1. The CDR3 is made up of 13 amino acids. Germline V gene lookup returns CDR1 SQVTM and CDR2 ANQGSEA. The junction had 6 bases not matched to a gene; V was cut back by 5 bases and J by 8 bases. The CDR3 protein is CSVRRTGGDEQFF. CDR3 DNA: TGCAGCGTTAGGAGGACAGGGGGGGATGAGCAGTTCTTC.

This chain uses TRBV19 with TRBJ2-7; no definite D call. Germline CDR1 is LNHDA and CDR2 is SQIVND (reference sequence). V dropped 5 bases and J dropped 4 bases, with 18 bases sitting between them. The CDR3 totals 15 residues. CDR3 sequence: CASSPSGIGDYEQYF. CDR3 DNA: TGTGCCAGTAGTCCCTCCGGTATTGGGGATTACGAGCAGTACTTC.

V usage is TRBV13 and J usage is TRBJ2-5; D ambiguous. Between the trimmed V and J ends, which lost 1 base and 1 base, there was a span of 7 bases. This CDR3 region has 14 residues. Germline V gene sequence: CDR1 PRHDT, CDR2 FYEKMQ (reference sequence). The CDR3 DNA follows: TGTGCCAGCAGCTTAGAGGCTAGCCAAGAGACCCAGTACTTC. It yields the protein CASSLEASQETQYF. The variable domain in full, with the rest retrieved from reference TRBV13 and TRBJ2-5, is AAGVIQSPRHLIKEKRETATLKCYPIPRHDTVYWYQQGPGQDPQFLISFYEKMQSDKGSIPDRFSAQQFSDYHSELNMSSLELGDSALYFCASSLEASQETQYFGPGTRLLVL.

The chain has TRBV2 and TRBJ1-5; TRBD1 matches 9 bases. Trimming removed 1 base from V and 6 bases from J; junction bases left unmatched: 7. The CDR3 loop spans 16 amino acids. Germline values: CDR1 SNHLY, CDR2 FYNNEI. CDR3 amino acids: CASSEVGTGYSQPQHF. The CDR3 region has the DNA TGTGCCAGCAGTGAAGTGGGGACAGGGTATTCTCAGCCCCAGCATTTT.

The chain links TRBV5-8 to TRBJ1-2; D remains unclear. V gave up 0 bases and J gave up 6 bases, with 6 bases separating them. Germline V gene data show CDR1 as SGHTS and CDR2 as YDEGEE. This CDR3 is built from 12 residues. CDR3 loop: CASSLGRDGYTF. The CDR3 DNA sequence: TGTGCCAGCAGCTTGGGTAGGGATGGCTACACCTTC.

The gene calls are TRBV6-5 and TRBJ2-7; 8 nucleotides match TRBD2. There are 12 residues in the CDR3. Germline CDR1 and CDR2: MNHEY and SVGAGI. J gave up 5 bases and V 8 bases, and 5 bases lay outside the gene matches. CDR3 residues: CASGTSGHEQYF. The CDR3 coding sequence is TGTGCCAGCGGGACTAGTGGCCACGAGCAGTACTTC.

The rearrangement links TRBV6-6 to TRBJ2-5; 7 bases agree with TRBD1. The CDR3 length is 14 residues. Trimming removed 5 bases from V and 1 base from J; junction bases left unmatched: 4. Germline values: CDR1 MNHNY, CDR2 SVGAGI (reference sequence). The CDR3 spells CASSKDRAQETQYF. CDR3 DNA sequence: TGTGCCAGCAGTAAAGACAGGGCCCAAGAGACCCAGTACTTC.

This clone is judged large. The chain couples TRBV7-3 to TRBJ2-2; D unclear. The CDR3 covers 13 residues. The germline V gene has CDR1 SGHTA and CDR2 FQGTGA. V was clipped by 2 bases and J by 6 bases, with 7 bases between them. The CDR3 coding sequence is TGTGCCAGCAGCTTATTTCTCTCCGGGGAGCTGTTTTTT. It translates to CASSLFLSGELFF.

In this sample, this clone turned up once. The V and J genes are TRBV6-5 and TRBJ2-7, with D maybe TRBD2 (7 bases). Germline-derived CDR1 and CDR2 are MNHEY and SVGAGI. This CDR3 contains 15 residues. V lost 2 bases and J lost 3, with 14 bases in between. CDR3: CASSYVRGGFYEQYF. CDR3 DNA sequence: TGTGCCAGCAGTTACGTGAGGGGGGGATTCTACGAGCAGTACTTC.

The chain uses TRBV6-1 and TRBJ1-2; no firm D call. The length of the CDR3 is 14 residues. The germline gives CDR1 MNHNS, CDR2 SASEGT. Trimming took off 1 base at V and 4 bases at J, with 10 bases between the two ends. The CDR3, as DNA: TGTGCCAGCAGTGAAGGGGAGGCGGGCTATGGCTACACCTTC. This gives the protein CASSEGEAGYGYTF.

The CDR3 here is CASSSRSYEQYF. The DNA for the CDR3 is TGTGCCAGCAGTTCAAGGTCCTACGAGCAGTACTTC. The chain recombines TRBV6-5 with TRBJ2-7, with D uncertain. The length of the CDR3 is 12 residues. V lost 4 bases to trimming and J lost 1 base, with 5 bases between them. Germline V CDR1 and CDR2: MNHEY, SVGAGI.

The DNA of the CDR3 is TGTGCCAGCAGAGACAGTCCTAGCAATCAGCCCCAGCATTTT. Protein sequence: CASRDSPSNQPQHF. The V and J genes are TRBV6-1 and TRBJ1-5; a possible D gene is TRBD1 (5 bases). From germline, CDR1 is MNHNS and CDR2 SASEGT. The CDR3 has 14 residues. The V gene lost 6 bases and the J gene lost 0 bases, with 9 bases spanning the gap.

This clone appeared a few times. The chain couples TRBV4-1 to TRBJ1-2, with D perhaps TRBD1 (6 bases). Trimming removed 0 bases at V and 5 bases at J, with 13 bases between. The CDR3 totals 15 residues. The germline V gene encodes CDR1 MGHRA and CDR2 YSYEKL. The CDR3 coding sequence is TGCGCCAGCAGCCAAGATCTTAGGACAGAGTATGGCTACACCTTC. It yields the protein CASSQDLRTEYGYTF.

The chain employs TRBV2 and TRBJ2-7, with TRBD1 as a possible D gene (6 bases). The CDR3 has 13 residues. Germline assignment: CDR1 SNHLY and CDR2 FYNNEI. Trimming stripped 10 bases from V and 3 bases from J, with 16 bases between. CDR3: CATTAVGGYEQYF. The CDR3 nucleotides read TGTGCCACCACAGCGGTAGGGGGCTACGAGCAGTACTTC.

The chain joins TRBV11-2 to TRBJ1-5; TRBD1 matches 7 bases. The germline V gene encodes CDR1 SGHAT and CDR2 FQNNGV. The CDR3 spans 15 residues. Unmatched junction bases numbered 6, after V lost 3 bases and J lost 4 bases. CDR3 sequence reads: CASSLYRGSNQPQHF. The CDR3 DNA follows: TGTGCCAGCAGCTTGTACAGGGGTTCAAATCAGCCCCAGCATTTT.

The chain uses TRBV14 and TRBJ1-5, with D perhaps TRBD1 (6 bases). Per the germline V gene, CDR1 is SGHDN and CDR2 is FVKESK. There are 15 residues in the CDR3. Trimming removed 1 base from V and 7 bases from J, with 14 bases in between. This chain's CDR3 is CASSQAGTTGQPQHF. For the CDR3, the DNA is TGTGCCAGCAGCCAAGCCGGGACAACAGGGCAGCCCCAGCATTTT.

In this sample, this clone turned up a few times. The V call is TRBV6-1, the J call TRBJ1-1, with no clear D. The CDR3 length is 11 residues. V lost 5 bases to trimming and J lost 8 bases, with 9 bases between them. CDR1 is MNHNS and CDR2 is SASEGT in the germline V gene. The CDR3 nucleotides read TGTGCCAGCAGTCGTATGGTCGAAGCTTTCTTT. The encoded protein is CASSRMVEAFF.

The V gene is TRBV18, the J gene TRBJ2-7; perhaps D is TRBD1 or TRBD2 (5 bases each). With 1 base removed from V and 2 bases from J, the gap between germline ends came to 9 bases. Germline V gives CDR1 KGHSH, CDR2 LQKENI. The CDR3 loop spans 14 amino acids. CDR3 sequence: CASSPRGTPYEQYF. For the CDR3, the DNA is TGTGCCAGCTCACCACGGGGGACCCCCTACGAGCAGTACTTC.